The present entry profiles one T cell receptor (beta chain) with its context. Its matching antigen is unknown. The source of the sample is a study of shared clonotypes between healthy human individuals. Study-wide results and caveats: In a handful of donors, around 5% of naive CD4 clonotypes appeared in common. Naive subsets, compared against memory subsets, generally had larger estimated richness values.

The germline V and J ends were trimmed by 4 bases and 10 bases, with 15 bases remaining between them. Germline V lookup: CDR1 SGHDT, CDR2 YYEEEE. The CDR3 length is 14 residues. Partitioning of CD4+ cells yielded a CD45RA+ naive subset and a CD45RA-negative memory subset. Template for every sorted-subset replicate PCR totaled approximately 200 ng DNA, 25,000 to 35,000 T cell genomes. The data were produced by immunoSEQ multiplex PCR, yet TCRdb's version contains in-frame clones alone and is incomplete. The sample yields over a million clones, about 76% seen once. The genes are TRBV5-6 and TRBJ1-6, with D uncertain. Specimen: memory CD4+ T cells sorted from blood. The subset: CD45RA-negative fraction. The origin of this receptor is a man between 18 and 35 years old in good health. CDR3 coding DNA: TGTGCCAGCAGCCCCCAGGCCACGAACTCACCCCTCCACTTT. Protein sequence: CASSPQATNSPLHF.